The clone carrying this T cell receptor beta chain has a count of ten or more. The data were obtained in a study of early T cells in non-severe SARS-CoV-2 infection. TCRdb re-called the 5' RACE reads through MiXCR, storing one row per CDR3 protein. Among under 70,000 distinct CDR3 sequences, about 5.6% were seen once, and the ten largest hold almost 7%. V was clipped by 1 base and J by 7 bases, with 13 bases between them. Per germline, CDR1 SGHTA and CDR2 FQGNSA. This CDR3 is 14 amino acids long. The chain combines TRBV7-2 with TRBJ1-1, with D maybe TRBD1 (6 bases). The clonotype originates from an adult who was a healthcare worker with PCR-confirmed SARS-CoV-2 infection or an uninfected control (not recorded which). The sequencing input was whole blood. The CDR3 DNA follows: TGTGCCAGCAGCTTAGTTGGGACACCAGATGAAGCTTTCTTT. Translation gives CASSLVGTPDEAFF.